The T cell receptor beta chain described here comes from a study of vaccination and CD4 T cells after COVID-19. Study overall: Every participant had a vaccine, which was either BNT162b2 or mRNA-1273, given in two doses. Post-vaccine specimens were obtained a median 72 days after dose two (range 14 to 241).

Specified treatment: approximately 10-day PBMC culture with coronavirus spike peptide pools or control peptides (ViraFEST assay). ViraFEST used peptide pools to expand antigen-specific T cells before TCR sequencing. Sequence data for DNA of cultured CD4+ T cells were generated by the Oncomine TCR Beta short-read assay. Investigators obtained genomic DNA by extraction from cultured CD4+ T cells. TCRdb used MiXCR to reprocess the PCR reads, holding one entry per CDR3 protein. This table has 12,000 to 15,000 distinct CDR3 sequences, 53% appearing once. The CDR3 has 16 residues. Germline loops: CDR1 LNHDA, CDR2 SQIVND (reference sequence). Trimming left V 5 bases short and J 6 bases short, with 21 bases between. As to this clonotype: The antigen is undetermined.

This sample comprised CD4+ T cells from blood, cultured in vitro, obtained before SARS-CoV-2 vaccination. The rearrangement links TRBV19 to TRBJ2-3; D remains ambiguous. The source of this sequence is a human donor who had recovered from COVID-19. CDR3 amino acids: CASSPPLGYVEDTQYF. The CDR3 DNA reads TGTGCCAGTAGTCCCCCTTTAGGATATGTAGAGGATACGCAGTATTTT.